The 26 T cell receptor beta chains reported below all come from one sample, sequenced in a study of blood T cells in healthy people across ages. Through a sample-barcoded 5' primer and a J-beta primer mix, a second PCR was run for 7 to 11 cycles. Each CDR3 protein is one row after TCRdb ran MiXCR on the 5' RACE reads. The sample holds over a million distinct CDR3 sequences, roughly 45% seen once. Sequenced material: blood. Receptors originate from a woman in her sixties or seventies in good health.

V and J are TRBV4-1 and TRBJ2-4; D perhaps matches TRBD1 (5 bases). The DNA end is a closer match to TRBJ2-7, so the J assignment may be wrong. Germline CDR1 and CDR2: MGHRA and YSYEKL. The CDR3 runs to 14 residues. The CDR3 region is CASSQAGRSSEQYF. For the CDR3, the DNA is TGCGCCAGCAGCCAAGCAGGGCGATCTTCCGAGCAGTACTTC.

The V and J genes are TRBV2 and TRBJ2-7; D is ambiguous. The CDR3 spans 14 residues. The V and J ends lost 0 bases and 3 bases respectively, with 9 bases between them. Germline V gene sequence: CDR1 SNHLY, CDR2 FYNNEI. In nucleotides, the CDR3 is TGTGCCAGCAGTGAAGCCGAAGTTTTCTACGAGCAGTACTTC. Residues: CASSEAEVFYEQYF.

The chain carries TRBV3-1 and TRBJ2-7; the D gene is possibly TRBD2 (5 bases). Trimming left V 6 bases short and J 2 bases short, with 14 bases between. CDR1 is LGHDT, CDR2 YNNKEL, per germline (reference sequence). The CDR3 contains 14 residues. The chain's CDR3 is CASSSHSGTYEQYF. CDR3 in DNA: TGTGCCAGCAGTTCTCACAGCGGAACCTACGAGCAGTACTTC.

This chain links TRBV6-6 with TRBJ1-6; no definite D call. This CDR3 spans 14 amino acids. Germline V CDR1 and CDR2: MNHNY, SVGAGI (reference sequence). V lost 2 bases and J lost 5, with 7 bases in between. CDR3: CASSYTQNNSPLHF. CDR3 nucleotides: TGTGCCAGCAGTTACACGCAGAATAATTCACCCCTCCACTTT.

The chain links TRBV28 to TRBJ1-2, with D perhaps TRBD1 (5 bases). Germline V lookup: CDR1 MDHEN, CDR2 SYDVKM. This CDR3 has 14 residues. Between the trimmed V and J ends, which lost 6 bases and 0 bases, there was a span of 11 bases. The CDR3 DNA reads as TGTGCCAGCAGAGAAGGGGCGTCTAACTATGGCTACACCTTC. Translation gives CASREGASNYGYTF.

The chain has TRBV6-6 and TRBJ1-2; D unresolved. V gave up 5 bases and J gave up 4 bases, with 11 bases separating them. In germline, CDR1 is MNHNY, CDR2 SVGAGI (reference sequence). CDR3 size: 13 residues. The CDR3 nucleotides are TGTGCCAGCAGTCCCGACGGAAGCTATGGCTACACCTTC. Protein sequence: CASSPDGSYGYTF.

The chain combines TRBV28 with TRBJ2-5, with D uncertain. Germline-derived CDR1 and CDR2 are MDHEN and SYDVKM. CDR3 length: 12 amino acids. V was shortened by 10 bases and J by 2 bases, with 11 bases between the two germline ends. CDR3 sequence: CATTPSQETQYF. The CDR3 nucleotides read TGTGCCACCACCCCTTCTCAAGAGACCCAGTACTTC.

The V gene is TRBV12-3 or TRBV12-4, the J gene TRBJ2-2; D uncertain. The CDR3 covers 14 residues. V lost 5 bases and J 4 bases, leaving 11 bases between the germline ends. The CDR3 sequence is CASSPDDITGELFF. CDR3 in DNA: TGTGCCAGCAGTCCCGACGATATCACCGGGGAGCTGTTTTTT.

The chain joins TRBV18 to TRBJ2-5; 11 nucleotides align to TRBD2. The CDR3 length is 20 residues. V dropped 2 bases and J dropped 0; count of bases not matched to a gene: 14. Germline assignment: CDR1 KGHSH and CDR2 LQKENI. The CDR3 DNA sequence: TGTGCCAGCTCACCAAGAATGTCCGGGACTAGCGGCACGTACCAAGAGACCCAGTACTTC. It encodes CASSPRMSGTSGTYQETQYF.

Only a few counts were recorded for this clonotype. The chain has TRBV5-1 and TRBJ2-3; D unresolved. The CDR3 has 16 amino acids. Germline CDR1 reads SGHRS; CDR2 reads YFSETQ. V was trimmed by 0 bases and J by 1 base, leaving 12 bases between them. The CDR3 DNA follows: TGCGCCAGCAGCTTGGGGGCAGGACGGCGCACAGATACGCAGTATTTT. This sequence encodes CASSLGAGRRTDTQYF.

The chain uses TRBV3-1 and TRBJ2-5, with D perhaps matching TRBD1 or TRBD2 (6 bases each). Germline V lookup: CDR1 LGHDT, CDR2 YNNKEL (reference sequence). Trimming cost V 4 bases and J 2 bases, with 14 bases left between them. This CDR3 contains 15 residues. Here the CDR3 DNA reads TGTGCCAGCAGCCCGGGGGCAGGCAAACAAGAGACCCAGTACTTC. Its protein is CASSPGAGKQETQYF.

V usage is TRBV18 and J usage is TRBJ2-7, with 11 bases matching TRBD2. CDR1 and CDR2 (germline): KGHSH, LQKENI. The CDR3 has 16 amino acids. V gave up 5 bases and J gave up 5 bases; unmatched junction bases: 11. This CDR3 is CASSSQLAGGDDEQYF. Here the CDR3 DNA reads TGTGCCAGCTCATCCCAGCTAGCGGGAGGAGACGACGAGCAGTACTTC.

This chain links TRBV3-1 with TRBJ2-3; TRBD1 matches 7 bases. V shed 1 base, J shed 0 bases, and the junction held 4 bases outside the gene matches. CDR1 is LGHDT, CDR2 YNNKEL, per germline (reference sequence). This CDR3 is 16 amino acids long. The CDR3 DNA follows: TGTGCCAGCAGCCAAGGTTACAGGGGTAGCACAGATACGCAGTATTTT. This gives the protein CASSQGYRGSTDTQYF.

This chain joins TRBV3-1 and TRBJ2-3; 8 bases align to TRBD2. The V and J ends lost 4 bases and 0 bases, in that order; junction bases with no gene match: 6. CDR3 length: 16 residues. Looked up from germline, CDR1 is LGHDT and CDR2 is YNNKEL (reference sequence). The CDR3 nucleotides are TGTGCCAGCAGCCCCCTGGCTAGCGGGAGCACAGATACGCAGTATTTT. Its protein product is CASSPLASGSTDTQYF.

In its sample, this clonotype was seen once. The chain's CDR3 is CASSFSLAGDEQYF. CDR3 DNA sequence: TGCGCCAGCAGCTTCTCTCTAGCGGGAGACGAGCAGTACTTC. This chain links TRBV5-1 with TRBJ2-7; TRBD2 matches at 10 bases. This CDR3 has 14 amino acids. J was trimmed by 5 bases and V by 2 bases; bases with no gene match: 4. CDR1 and CDR2 from the germline V gene are SGHRS and YFSETQ.

This clonotype has more than one count but fewer than ten. This chain links TRBV27 with TRBJ2-1; D remains unclear. The CDR3 consists of 16 residues. The V end was cut by 3 bases, the J end by 9 bases, with 21 bases between. Germline V gives CDR1 MNHEY, CDR2 SMNVEV (reference sequence). CDR3 region: CASSFYLPAPTSEQFF. In DNA form, the CDR3 reads TGTGCCAGCAGTTTTTACCTGCCCGCCCCTACAAGTGAGCAGTTCTTC.

The gene calls are TRBV28 and TRBJ2-1; TRBD2 aligns across 8 bases. CDR3 length equals 15 residues. V shed 5 bases and J 3 bases; nucleotides not matched to a gene: 6. In germline, CDR1 is MDHEN, CDR2 SYDVKM. The CDR3 region has the DNA TGTGCCAGCAGTCCCGCCGGGACTAGCTACAATGAGCAGTTCTTC. Its protein product is CASSPAGTSYNEQFF.

The sample holds one count of this clonotype. The V and J genes are TRBV6-4 and TRBJ1-6, with D possibly being TRBD1 (5 bases). The CDR3 contains 17 residues. Trimming took 2 bases from V and 5 from J, leaving 16 bases between them. Germline CDR1 and CDR2: MRHNA and SNTAGT. The CDR3 loop reads CASSDRSWDGDNSPLHF. DNA for the CDR3: TGTGCCAGCAGTGACAGATCCTGGGACGGAGATAATTCACCCCTCCACTTT.

This clonotype was recorded a few times. The V gene is TRBV9, the J gene TRBJ2-7; D is unresolved. Germline CDR1 and CDR2: SGDLS and YYNGEE. The CDR3 extends over 15 amino acids. The V and J ends lost 1 base and 1 base respectively, with 12 bases between them. As DNA, the CDR3 is TGTGCCAGCAGCGTATCAGGAGTCCCTTCCTACGAGCAGTACTTC. It translates to CASSVSGVPSYEQYF.

Only a few counts were recorded for this clonotype. V is TRBV12-3 or TRBV12-4 and J is TRBJ1-2; D perhaps matches TRBD1 (6 bases). This CDR3 contains 13 residues. The germline V and J ends were trimmed by 5 bases and 4 bases, with 11 bases remaining between them. The CDR3 region is CASSTDRLYGYTF. CDR3 bases: TGTGCCAGCAGTACAGACAGGCTCTATGGCTACACCTTC.

The chain recombines TRBV3-1 with TRBJ1-5; D ambiguous. The germline V gene has CDR1 LGHDT and CDR2 YNNKEL (reference sequence). V lost 1 base to trimming and J lost 0 bases, with 7 bases between them. The CDR3 sequence is 15 residues long. The CDR3 here is CASSQGPGSNQPQHF. The CDR3 DNA sequence: TGTGCCAGCAGCCAAGGACCGGGTAGCAATCAGCCCCAGCATTTT.

The chain employs TRBV5-1 and TRBJ2-1; tentatively, D is TRBD1 or TRBD2 (5 bases each). The CDR3 totals 15 residues. The ends were cut back, 4 bases at V and 6 bases at J, with 17 bases in the middle. The germline CDR1 and CDR2 sequences are SGHRS and YFSETQ. The CDR3 DNA is TGCGCCAGCAGCCCACTTTCGGGACCATTCAATGAGCAGTTCTTC. Its protein is CASSPLSGPFNEQFF.

The chain employs TRBV12-3 or TRBV12-4 and TRBJ2-1, with 8 nucleotides matching TRBD2. J was trimmed by 9 bases and V by 5 bases; bases with no gene match: 6. The CDR3 extends over 13 amino acids. Here the CDR3 reads CASSMSGSSEQFF. DNA for the CDR3: TGTGCCAGCAGTATGAGCGGGAGTAGTGAGCAGTTCTTC.

The chain uses TRBV6-6 and TRBJ1-2; no definite D call. The germline V and J ends were trimmed by 8 bases and 4 bases, with 11 bases remaining between them. This CDR3 has 12 amino acids. The germline gives CDR1 MNHNY, CDR2 SVGAGI (reference sequence). The CDR3 spells CASGEDLYGYTF. CDR3 bases: TGTGCCAGCGGAGAGGATCTCTATGGCTACACCTTC.

This chain uses TRBV18 with TRBJ2-5, with TRBD1 matching 7 bases. This CDR3 is 16 amino acids long. CDR1 KGHSH and CDR2 LQKENI come from the germline V gene. The junction had 12 bases not matched to a gene; V was cut back by 6 bases and J by 2 bases. The CDR3 sequence is CASSHDRVVGQETQYF. The CDR3 DNA reads as TGTGCCAGCTCCCACGACAGGGTGGTGGGTCAAGAGACCCAGTACTTC. Combining the CDR3 with reference TRBV18 and TRBJ2-5 gives the whole variable domain NAGVMQNPRHLVRRRGQEARLRCSPMKGHSHVYWYRQLPEEGLKFMVYLQKENIIDESGMPKERFSAEFPKEGPSILRIQQVVRGDSAAYFCASSHDRVVGQETQYFGPGTRLLVL.

This clonotype has only one observation. The chain combines TRBV20-1 with TRBJ2-5, with D possibly being TRBD1 (5 bases). The CDR3 loop spans 12 amino acids. CDR1 and CDR2 from the germline V gene are DFQATT and SNEGSKA (reference sequence). The germline V and J ends were trimmed by 1 base and 11 bases, with 14 bases remaining between them. The CDR3 nucleotides read TGCAGTGCTAGAGGGCAGGGTGAAGAGCAGTACTTC. Protein sequence: CSARGQGEEQYF.